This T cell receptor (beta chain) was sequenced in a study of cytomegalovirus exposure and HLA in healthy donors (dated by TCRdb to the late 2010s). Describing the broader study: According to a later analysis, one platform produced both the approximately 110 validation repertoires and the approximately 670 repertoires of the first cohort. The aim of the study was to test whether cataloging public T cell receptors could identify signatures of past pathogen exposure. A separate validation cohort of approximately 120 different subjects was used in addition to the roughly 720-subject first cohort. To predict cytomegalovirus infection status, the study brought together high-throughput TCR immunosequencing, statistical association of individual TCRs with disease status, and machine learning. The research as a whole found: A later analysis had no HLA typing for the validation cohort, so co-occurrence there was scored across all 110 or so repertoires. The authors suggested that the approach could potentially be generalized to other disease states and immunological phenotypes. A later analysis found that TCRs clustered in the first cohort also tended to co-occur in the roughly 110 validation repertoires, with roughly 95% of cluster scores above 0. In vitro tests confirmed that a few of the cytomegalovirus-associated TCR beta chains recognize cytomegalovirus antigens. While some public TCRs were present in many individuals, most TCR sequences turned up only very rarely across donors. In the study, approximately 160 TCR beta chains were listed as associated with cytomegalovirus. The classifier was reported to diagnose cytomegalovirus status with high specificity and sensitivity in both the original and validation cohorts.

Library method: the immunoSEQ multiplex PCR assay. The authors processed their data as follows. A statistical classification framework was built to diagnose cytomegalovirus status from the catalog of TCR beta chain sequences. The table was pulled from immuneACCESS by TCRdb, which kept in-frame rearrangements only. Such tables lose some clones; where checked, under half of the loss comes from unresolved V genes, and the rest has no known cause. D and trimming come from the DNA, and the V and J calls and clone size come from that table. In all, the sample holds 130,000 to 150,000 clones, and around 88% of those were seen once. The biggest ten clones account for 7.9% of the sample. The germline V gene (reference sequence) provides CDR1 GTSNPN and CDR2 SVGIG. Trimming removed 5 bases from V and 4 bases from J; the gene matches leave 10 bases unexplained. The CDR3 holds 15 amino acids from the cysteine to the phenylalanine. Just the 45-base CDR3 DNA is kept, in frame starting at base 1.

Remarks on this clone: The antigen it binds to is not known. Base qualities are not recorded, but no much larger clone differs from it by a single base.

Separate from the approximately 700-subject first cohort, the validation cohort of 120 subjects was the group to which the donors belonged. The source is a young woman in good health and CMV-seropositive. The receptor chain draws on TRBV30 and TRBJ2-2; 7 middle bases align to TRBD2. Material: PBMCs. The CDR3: CAWSVAGASTGELFF. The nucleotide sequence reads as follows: TGTGCCTGGTCTGTGGCGGGAGCGAGCACCGGGGAGCTGTTTTTT. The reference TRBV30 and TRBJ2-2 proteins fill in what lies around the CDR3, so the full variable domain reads SQTIHQWPATLVQPVGSPLSLECTVEGTSNPNLYWYRQAAGRGLQLLFYSVGIGQISSEVPQNLSASRPQDRQFILSSKKLLLSDSGFYLCAWSVAGASTGELFFGEGSRLTVL.